One sample yielded the 2 T cell receptor beta chains listed below, sequenced in a study of T cell changes during pregnancy in multiple sclerosis. TCRdb's copy holds only in-frame clones and misses some; the assay was immunoSEQ multiplex PCR. The sample lists 85,000 to 130,000 clones, about 94% occurring once. Specimen: peripheral blood, collected before pregnancy. The source is a female donor with multiple sclerosis, enrolled in a pregnancy study.

This chain joins TRBV19 and TRBJ1-4, with D perhaps matching TRBD1 (5 bases). This CDR3 has 11 residues. Germline lookup yields CDR1 LNHDA and CDR2 SQIVND (reference sequence). Deletions cut 7 bases from V and 15 bases from J, with 15 bases between. CDR3 nucleotides: TGTGCCAGTACCCGGGGGGTTGTGATGTTTTTT. Protein sequence: CASTRGVVMFF.

This chain uses TRBV30 with TRBJ1-2, with 10 positions matching TRBD1. The ends lost 8 bases at V and 11 bases at J; junction bases unmatched: 11. Germline loops: CDR1 GTSNPN, CDR2 SVGIG (reference sequence). CDR3 size: 12 residues. This chain's CDR3 is CAASDDRGRYTF. In nucleotides, the CDR3 is TGTGCCGCGTCGGATGACAGGGGGCGATACACCTTC.